These T cell receptor beta chains were read from a single sample in a study of T cell responses to AZD1222 COVID-19 vaccine. TCRdb's table, derived via immunoSEQ multiplex PCR, lists solely in-frame clones and lacks some. The sample lists more than 150,000 clones; 70% to 90% were seen once. This sample comprised peripheral blood, obtained on day 0 of AZD1222 vaccination. These TCRs come from an adult in good health. CDR3s include the opening cysteine and the closing phenylalanine or tryptophan. Each record gives: clone size, J gene, V gene, D gene, CDR3 DNA, CDR3 protein. D genes are given only for firm matches. Expanded clones get a size class; other rows say once, few or many, or leave the size out.

abundance: once
j_gene: TRBJ2-1
v_gene: TRBV9
d_gene: TRBD2
CDR3nt: TGTGCCAGCAGCGTAGGGACTAGCGGGCCGTGGGAGCAGTTCTTC
CDR3aa: CASSVGTSGPWEQFF

abundance: once
j_gene: TRBJ1-2
v_gene: TRBV6-4
d_gene: .
CDR3nt: TGTGCCAGCAGTGAGGGTCCGGCTAACTATGGCTACACCTTC
CDR3aa: CASSEGPANYGYTF

abundance: .
j_gene: TRBJ1-2
v_gene: TRBV30
d_gene: .
CDR3nt: TGTGCCTGGACCCCGGGACCTCCAGCGGGCTACACCTTC
CDR3aa: CAWTPGPPAGYTF

abundance: .
j_gene: TRBJ1-4
v_gene: TRBV27
d_gene: TRBD1
CDR3nt: TGTGCCAGCAGTAGATACAGGGGTCCTAATGAAAAACTGTTTTTT
CDR3aa: CASSRYRGPNEKLFF

abundance: .
j_gene: TRBJ2-7
v_gene: TRBV27
d_gene: .
CDR3nt: TGTGCCAGCAGTTCCAGGGACACCCTATACGAGCAGTACTTC
CDR3aa: CASSSRDTLYEQYF

abundance: .
j_gene: TRBJ1-4
v_gene: TRBV2
d_gene: TRBD1
CDR3nt: TGTGCCAGCATAGGGGTTGAGGGGGCGCTCACTAATGAAAAACTGTTTTTT
CDR3aa: CASIGVEGALTNEKLFF

abundance: .
j_gene: TRBJ2-7
v_gene: TRBV28
d_gene: .
CDR3nt: TGTGCCAGCAGTCGCAGACAGGCCCACGCCTACGAGCAGTACTTC
CDR3aa: CASSRRQAHAYEQYF

abundance: .
j_gene: TRBJ2-2
v_gene: TRBV9
d_gene: .
CDR3nt: TGTGCCAGCAGCGTAGCCGAGCTAGTTCGTCCCGGGGAGCTGTTTTTT
CDR3aa: CASSVAELVRPGELFF

abundance: once
j_gene: TRBJ2-7
v_gene: TRBV19
d_gene: TRBD1
CDR3nt: TGTGCCAGTACCTACGGGACAGGGGACTACGAGCAGTACTTC
CDR3aa: CASTYGTGDYEQYF

abundance: .
j_gene: TRBJ2-7
v_gene: TRBV21-1
d_gene: .
CDR3nt: TGTGCCAGCAGCAAGTGGACTGACTACGAGCAGTACTTC
CDR3aa: CASSKWTDYEQYF

abundance: .
j_gene: TRBJ2-7
v_gene: TRBV4-2
d_gene: TRBD1
CDR3nt: TGTGCCAGCAGCCAACCGGGACAGGGATTTCACGAGCAGTACTTC
CDR3aa: CASSQPGQGFHEQYF

abundance: once
j_gene: TRBJ2-3
v_gene: TRBV7-3
d_gene: TRBD1
CDR3nt: TGTGCCAGTGGGACAGGGAGAGAAAATGCGCAGTATTTT
CDR3aa: CASGTGRENAQYF

abundance: .
j_gene: TRBJ1-5
v_gene: TRBV19
d_gene: .
CDR3nt: TGTGCCAGTACGAGGTCCTTGGGGCAGGGAGGTCAGCCCCAGCATTTT
CDR3aa: CASTRSLGQGGQPQHF

abundance: .
j_gene: TRBJ2-1
v_gene: TRBV7-3
d_gene: TRBD2
CDR3nt: TGTGCCAGCAGCTTAGCAGACTCTAGCGGCGCCTACAATGAGCAGTTCTTC
CDR3aa: CASSLADSSGAYNEQFF

abundance: once
j_gene: TRBJ1-1
v_gene: TRBV6-5
d_gene: .
CDR3nt: TGTGCCGCGGTTTCGAACACTGAAGCTTTCTTT
CDR3aa: CAAVSNTEAFF

abundance: .
j_gene: TRBJ1-4
v_gene: TRBV7-9
d_gene: .
CDR3nt: TGTGCCAGCAGCCCTGGACAGACTAATGAAAAACTGTTTTTT
CDR3aa: CASSPGQTNEKLFF

abundance: .
j_gene: TRBJ1-2
v_gene: TRBV20-1
d_gene: TRBD1
CDR3nt: TGCAGTGCTTCAGGGGGCTATGGCTACACCTTC
CDR3aa: CSASGGYGYTF

abundance: .
j_gene: TRBJ1-5
v_gene: TRBV11-2
d_gene: TRBD1
CDR3nt: TGTGCCAGCAGCCTGGGACAGGGGGTTGATCAGCCCCAGCATTTT
CDR3aa: CASSLGQGVDQPQHF

abundance: .
j_gene: TRBJ2-5
v_gene: TRBV6-6
d_gene: TRBD1
CDR3nt: TGTGCCAGCAGGCGCGGACAGGTGGAGACCCAGTACTTC
CDR3aa: CASRRGQVETQYF

abundance: .
j_gene: TRBJ1-1
v_gene: TRBV2
d_gene: .
CDR3nt: TGTGCCAGCACTGGGCGTAGGAAGGATGAAGCTTTCTTT
CDR3aa: CASTGRRKDEAFF

abundance: .
j_gene: TRBJ2-7
v_gene: TRBV7-9
d_gene: TRBD1
CDR3nt: TGTGCCAGCAGCTCCCGCCCCGGGACAGCCCTCTACGAGCAGTACTTC
CDR3aa: CASSSRPGTALYEQYF

abundance: .
j_gene: TRBJ2-5
v_gene: TRBV18
d_gene: TRBD2
CDR3nt: TGTGCCAGCTCACTAGGACTAGCAAGAGAGACCCAGTACTTC
CDR3aa: CASSLGLARETQYF

abundance: few
j_gene: TRBJ1-6
v_gene: TRBV7-9
d_gene: .
CDR3nt: TGTGCCAGCAGCTTAGAACAGTATAATTCACCCCTCCACTTT
CDR3aa: CASSLEQYNSPLHF

abundance: .
j_gene: TRBJ1-2
v_gene: TRBV12-3/TRBV12-4
d_gene: .
CDR3nt: TGTGCCAGCAGTCCCGGACGTATCTATGGCTACACCTTC
CDR3aa: CASSPGRIYGYTF

abundance: .
j_gene: TRBJ2-1
v_gene: TRBV5-4
d_gene: .
CDR3nt: TGTGCCAGCAGCTTGGAGACCCTCGGTGAGCAGTTCTTC
CDR3aa: CASSLETLGEQFF

abundance: .
j_gene: TRBJ2-1
v_gene: TRBV5-1
d_gene: TRBD2
CDR3nt: TGCGCCAGCAGCCTGACTAGCGGGAGGGATAATGAGCAGTTCTTC
CDR3aa: CASSLTSGRDNEQFF

abundance: .
j_gene: TRBJ2-3
v_gene: TRBV18
d_gene: .
CDR3nt: TGTGCCAGCGGGGGCGGTAGCACAGATACGCAGTATTTT
CDR3aa: CASGGGSTDTQYF

abundance: .
j_gene: TRBJ2-5
v_gene: TRBV27
d_gene: .
CDR3nt: TGTGCCAGCAGACCTGACCCGCAACGAGCTCCAGAGACCCAGTACTTC
CDR3aa: CASRPDPQRAPETQYF

abundance: .
j_gene: TRBJ2-2
v_gene: TRBV5-6
d_gene: .
CDR3nt: TGTGCCAGCAGCCCGGTGGGGGCAGGTCGGAACACCGGGGAGCTGTTTTTT
CDR3aa: CASSPVGAGRNTGELFF

abundance: .
j_gene: TRBJ1-1
v_gene: TRBV29-1
d_gene: .
CDR3nt: TGCAGCGTTGAAGCGTTCGCCGGGACTGAAGCTTTCTTT
CDR3aa: CSVEAFAGTEAFF

abundance: .
j_gene: TRBJ1-1
v_gene: TRBV7-3
d_gene: .
CDR3nt: TGTGCCAGCAGCCCGACAGGACTGAACACTGAAGCTTTCTTT
CDR3aa: CASSPTGLNTEAFF

abundance: .
j_gene: TRBJ2-3
v_gene: TRBV28
d_gene: TRBD2
CDR3nt: TGTGCCAGCAGTCAACGGACTAGCGGGAGGGTGGTCTCAGATACGCAGTATTTT
CDR3aa: CASSQRTSGRVVSDTQYF

abundance: .
j_gene: TRBJ1-1
v_gene: TRBV5-1
d_gene: .
CDR3nt: TGCGCCAGCAGCTTACAGGACCACACTGAAGCTTTCTTT
CDR3aa: CASSLQDHTEAFF

abundance: .
j_gene: TRBJ1-2
v_gene: TRBV3-1/TRBV3-2
d_gene: TRBD1
CDR3nt: TGTGCCAGCAGCCACCGGACAGGGGATGGCTACACCTTC
CDR3aa: CASSHRTGDGYTF

abundance: .
j_gene: TRBJ2-3
v_gene: TRBV5-6
d_gene: .
CDR3nt: TGTGCCAGCAACCCGCAAACTGGTTCCACAGATACGCAGTATTTT
CDR3aa: CASNPQTGSTDTQYF

abundance: .
j_gene: TRBJ2-1
v_gene: TRBV9
d_gene: .
CDR3nt: TGTGCCAGCAGCGTAGGAGTTTCCTACAATGAGCAGTTCTTC
CDR3aa: CASSVGVSYNEQFF

abundance: .
j_gene: TRBJ1-3
v_gene: TRBV9
d_gene: .
CDR3nt: TGTGCCAGCAGCGTAGGTGGCGCCGGTAACTCTGGAAACACCATATATTTT
CDR3aa: CASSVGGAGNSGNTIYF

abundance: few
j_gene: TRBJ1-5
v_gene: TRBV7-2
d_gene: TRBD1
CDR3nt: TGTGCCAGCAGTCTATACAGGGGGGGGAATCAGCCCCAGCATTTT
CDR3aa: CASSLYRGGNQPQHF

abundance: once
j_gene: TRBJ1-5
v_gene: TRBV4-3
d_gene: .
CDR3nt: TGCGCCAGCAGCCTAGGACAGAGCAATCAGCCCCAGCATTTT
CDR3aa: CASSLGQSNQPQHF

abundance: .
j_gene: TRBJ1-1
v_gene: TRBV27
d_gene: .
CDR3nt: TGTGCCAGCAGTAACCCTCGTAGCACTGAAGCTTTCTTT
CDR3aa: CASSNPRSTEAFF

abundance: .
j_gene: TRBJ2-5
v_gene: TRBV3-1/TRBV3-2
d_gene: .
CDR3nt: TGTGCCAGCAGCCCCCAAAAGCAGCGACGAGAGACCCAGTACTTC
CDR3aa: CASSPQKQRRETQYF

abundance: .
j_gene: TRBJ2-7
v_gene: TRBV6-5
d_gene: .
CDR3nt: TGTGCCAGCAGTTACGCGCCCCACGAGCAGTACTTC
CDR3aa: CASSYAPHEQYF

abundance: .
j_gene: TRBJ1-4
v_gene: TRBV19
d_gene: .
CDR3nt: TGTGCCAGTAGTATTTGGGGACGTAATGAAAAACTGTTTTTT
CDR3aa: CASSIWGRNEKLFF

abundance: .
j_gene: TRBJ1-5
v_gene: TRBV9
d_gene: .
CDR3nt: TGTGCCAGCAGCGTAGGGTGGGAATGGAATCAGCCCCAGCATTTT
CDR3aa: CASSVGWEWNQPQHF

abundance: once
j_gene: TRBJ2-5
v_gene: TRBV27
d_gene: TRBD2
CDR3nt: TGTGCCAGCAGTTTTGCGGGGGGGCCGCAAGAGACCCAGTACTTC
CDR3aa: CASSFAGGPQETQYF

abundance: .
j_gene: TRBJ1-4
v_gene: TRBV9
d_gene: TRBD1
CDR3nt: TGTGCCAGCAGCGTCGCAGGGGGGGCAGGGGAAAAACTGTTTTTT
CDR3aa: CASSVAGGAGEKLFF

abundance: .
j_gene: TRBJ1-3
v_gene: TRBV5-6
d_gene: TRBD1
CDR3nt: TGTGCCAGCAGCCCGGACAGGATCTCTGGAAACACCATATATTTT
CDR3aa: CASSPDRISGNTIYF

abundance: .
j_gene: TRBJ1-5
v_gene: TRBV19
d_gene: .
CDR3nt: TGTGCCAGTAGTCAACACAGGGCTAATCAGCCCCAGCATTTT
CDR3aa: CASSQHRANQPQHF

abundance: .
j_gene: TRBJ1-4
v_gene: TRBV4-3
d_gene: .
CDR3nt: TGCGCCAGCAGCCAAACCGGGACACCAAATGAAAAACTGTTTTTT
CDR3aa: CASSQTGTPNEKLFF